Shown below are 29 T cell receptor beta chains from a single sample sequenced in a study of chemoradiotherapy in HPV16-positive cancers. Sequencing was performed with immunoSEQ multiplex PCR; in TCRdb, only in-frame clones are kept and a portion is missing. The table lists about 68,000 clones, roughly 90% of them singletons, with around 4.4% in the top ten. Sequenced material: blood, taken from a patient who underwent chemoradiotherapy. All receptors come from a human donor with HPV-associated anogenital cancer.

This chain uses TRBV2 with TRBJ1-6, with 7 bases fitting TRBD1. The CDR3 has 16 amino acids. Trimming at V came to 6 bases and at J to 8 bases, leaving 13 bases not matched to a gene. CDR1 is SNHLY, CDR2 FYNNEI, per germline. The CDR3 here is CASRTGRDRAYSPLHF. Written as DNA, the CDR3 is TGTGCCAGCAGAACCGGTAGAGACAGGGCGTATTCACCCCTCCACTTT.

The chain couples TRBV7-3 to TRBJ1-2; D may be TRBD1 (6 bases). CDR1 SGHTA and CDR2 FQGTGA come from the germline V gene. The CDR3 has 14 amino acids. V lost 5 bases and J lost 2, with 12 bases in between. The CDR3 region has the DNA TGTGCCAGCAGCGACCGACAGGCGAACTATGGCTACACCTTC. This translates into CASSDRQANYGYTF.

The CDR3 DNA reads TGTGCCAGCAGCCTCAATCCGGGACAGGGCCGGCCCCAGCATTTT. It specifies CASSLNPGQGRPQHF. V usage is TRBV6-1 and J usage is TRBJ1-5, with TRBD1 identical over 9 bases. There are 15 residues in the CDR3. Germline loops: CDR1 MNHNS, CDR2 SASEGT. The V gene end was trimmed by 6 bases and the J gene end by 9 bases; junction bases not matched to a gene: 12.

The CDR3 here is CASRVPGLMYNEQFF. The CDR3 bases are TGTGCCAGCAGAGTACCGGGACTAATGTACAATGAGCAGTTCTTC. The V and J genes are TRBV2 and TRBJ2-1; TRBD2 agrees at 7 bases. The CDR3 covers 15 residues. V gave up 6 bases and J gave up 4 bases; unmatched junction bases: 9. Germline lookup yields CDR1 SNHLY and CDR2 FYNNEI.

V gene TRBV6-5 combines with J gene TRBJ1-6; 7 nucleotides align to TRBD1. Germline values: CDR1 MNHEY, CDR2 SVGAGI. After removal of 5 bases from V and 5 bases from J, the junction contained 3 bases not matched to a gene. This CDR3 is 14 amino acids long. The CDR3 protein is CASSVGTDNSPLHF. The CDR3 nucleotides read TGTGCCAGCAGTGTCGGGACAGATAATTCACCCCTCCACTTT.

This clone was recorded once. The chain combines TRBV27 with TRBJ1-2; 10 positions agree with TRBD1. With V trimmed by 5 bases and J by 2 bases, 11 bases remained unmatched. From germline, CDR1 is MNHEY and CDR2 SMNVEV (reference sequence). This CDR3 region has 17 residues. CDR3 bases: TGTGCCAGCAGTGCGACGACGACAGGGGGCGGGAACTATGGCTACACCTTC. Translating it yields CASSATTTGGGNYGYTF.

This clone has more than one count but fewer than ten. The CDR3 here is CASSIQGGYQPQHF. The CDR3 DNA reads TGTGCCAGCAGTATACAGGGGGGGTATCAGCCCCAGCATTTT. V usage is TRBV6-4 and J usage is TRBJ1-5; 8 nucleotides agree with TRBD1. The CDR3 has 14 amino acids. The germline V gene encodes CDR1 MRHNA and CDR2 SNTAGT. J gave up 5 bases and V 5 bases, and 5 bases lay outside the gene matches.

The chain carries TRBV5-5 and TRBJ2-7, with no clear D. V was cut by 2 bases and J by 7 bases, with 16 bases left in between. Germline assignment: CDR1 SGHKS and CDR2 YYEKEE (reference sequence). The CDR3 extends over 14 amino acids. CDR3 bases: TGTGCCAGCAGCTTTTTGTCTTTCGGCTATGAGCAGTACTTC. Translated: CASSFLSFGYEQYF.

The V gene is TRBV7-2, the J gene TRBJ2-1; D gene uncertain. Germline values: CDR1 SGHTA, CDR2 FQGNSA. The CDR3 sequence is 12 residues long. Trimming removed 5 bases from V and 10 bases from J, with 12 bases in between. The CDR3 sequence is CASSPQKEEQFF. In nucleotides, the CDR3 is TGTGCCAGCAGCCCTCAGAAAGAAGAGCAGTTCTTC. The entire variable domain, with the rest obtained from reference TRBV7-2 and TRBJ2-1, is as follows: GAGVSQSPSNKVTEKGKDVELRCDPISGHTALYWYRQSLGQGLEFLIYFQGNSAPDKSGLPSDRFSAERTGGSVSTLTIQRTQQEDSAVYLCASSPQKEEQFFGPGTRLTVL.

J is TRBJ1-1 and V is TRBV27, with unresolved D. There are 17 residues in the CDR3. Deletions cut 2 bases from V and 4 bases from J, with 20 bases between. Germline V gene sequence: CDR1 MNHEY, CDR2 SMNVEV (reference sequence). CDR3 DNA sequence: TGTGCCAGCAGTTTAAATCCCCCGACGGGCAGGTTCACTGAAGCTTTCTTT. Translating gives CASSLNPPTGRFTEAFF.

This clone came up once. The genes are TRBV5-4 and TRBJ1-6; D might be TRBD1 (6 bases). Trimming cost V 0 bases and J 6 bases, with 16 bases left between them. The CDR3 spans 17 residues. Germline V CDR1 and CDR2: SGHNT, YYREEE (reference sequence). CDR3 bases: TGTGCCAGCAGCTTGGAAGTGGGGGCGATGGGTAATTCACCCCTCCACTTT. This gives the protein CASSLEVGAMGNSPLHF.

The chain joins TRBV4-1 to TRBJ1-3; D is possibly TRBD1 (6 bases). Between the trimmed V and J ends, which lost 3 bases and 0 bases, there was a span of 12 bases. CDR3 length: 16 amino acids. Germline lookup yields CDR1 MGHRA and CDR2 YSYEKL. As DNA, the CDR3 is TGCGCCAGCAGCCATGTTGGGGGGCTCTCTGGAAACACCATATATTTT. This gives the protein CASSHVGGLSGNTIYF.

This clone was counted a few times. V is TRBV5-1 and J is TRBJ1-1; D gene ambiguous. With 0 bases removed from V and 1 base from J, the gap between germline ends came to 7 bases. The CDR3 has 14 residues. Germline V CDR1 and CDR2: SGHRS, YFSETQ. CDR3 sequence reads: CASSLGHQNTEAFF. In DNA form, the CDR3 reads TGCGCCAGCAGCTTGGGACATCAGAACACTGAAGCTTTCTTT.

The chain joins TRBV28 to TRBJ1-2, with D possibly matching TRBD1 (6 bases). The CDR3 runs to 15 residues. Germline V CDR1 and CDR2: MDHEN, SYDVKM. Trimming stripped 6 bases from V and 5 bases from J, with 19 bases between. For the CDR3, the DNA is TGTGCCAGCAGCCTGGGGGCCTCGGATTTGTATGGCTACACCTTC. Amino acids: CASSLGASDLYGYTF.

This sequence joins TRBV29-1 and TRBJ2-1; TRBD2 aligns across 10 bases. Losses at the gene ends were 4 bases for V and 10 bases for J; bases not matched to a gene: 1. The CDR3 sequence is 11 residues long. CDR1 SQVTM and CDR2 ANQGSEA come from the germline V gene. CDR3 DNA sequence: TGCAGCGTTGTACTAGCGGGGGAGCAGTTCTTC. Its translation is CSVVLAGEQFF.

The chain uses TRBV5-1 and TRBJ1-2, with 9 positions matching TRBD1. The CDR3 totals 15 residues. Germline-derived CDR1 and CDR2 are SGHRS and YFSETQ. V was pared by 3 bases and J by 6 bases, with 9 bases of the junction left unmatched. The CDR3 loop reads CASSSSGTGMDGYTF. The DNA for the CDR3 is TGCGCCAGCAGCTCATCCGGGACAGGGATGGATGGCTACACCTTC.

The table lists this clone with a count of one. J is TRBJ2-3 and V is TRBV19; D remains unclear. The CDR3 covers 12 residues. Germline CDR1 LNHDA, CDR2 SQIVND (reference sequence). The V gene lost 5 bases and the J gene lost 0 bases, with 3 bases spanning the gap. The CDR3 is CASSWSTDTQYF. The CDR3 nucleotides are TGTGCCAGTAGTTGGAGCACAGATACGCAGTATTTT.

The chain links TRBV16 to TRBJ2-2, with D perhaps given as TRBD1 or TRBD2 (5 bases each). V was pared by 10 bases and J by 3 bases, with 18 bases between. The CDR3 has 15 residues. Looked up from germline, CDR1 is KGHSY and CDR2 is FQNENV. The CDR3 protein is CATTPGPKYTGELFF. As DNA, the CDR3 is TGTGCCACCACCCCGGGACCGAAGTACACCGGGGAGCTGTTTTTT.

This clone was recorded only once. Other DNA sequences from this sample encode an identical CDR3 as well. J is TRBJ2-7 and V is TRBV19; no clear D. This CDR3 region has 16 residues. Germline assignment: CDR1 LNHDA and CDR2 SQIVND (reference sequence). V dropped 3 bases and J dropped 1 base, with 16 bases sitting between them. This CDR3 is CASSITTGLNSYEQYF. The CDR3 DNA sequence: TGTGCCAGTAGTATCACCACCGGGCTAAATTCCTACGAGCAGTACTTC.

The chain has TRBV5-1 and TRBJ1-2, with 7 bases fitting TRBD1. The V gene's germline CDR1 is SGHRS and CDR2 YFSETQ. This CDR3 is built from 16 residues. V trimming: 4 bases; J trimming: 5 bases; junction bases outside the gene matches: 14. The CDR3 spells CASSRDSPSYFYGYTF. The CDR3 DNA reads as TGCGCCAGCAGCCGGGACAGCCCGTCCTATTTTTATGGCTACACCTTC.

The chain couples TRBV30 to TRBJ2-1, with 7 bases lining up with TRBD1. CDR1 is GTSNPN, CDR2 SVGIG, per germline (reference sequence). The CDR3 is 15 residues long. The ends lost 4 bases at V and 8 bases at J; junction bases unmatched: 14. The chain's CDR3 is CAWTKGAGRSHEQFF. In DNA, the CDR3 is TGTGCCTGGACAAAGGGGGCGGGCCGTTCCCATGAGCAGTTCTTC. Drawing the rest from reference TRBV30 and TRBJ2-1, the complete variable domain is SQTIHQWPATLVQPVGSPLSLECTVEGTSNPNLYWYRQAAGRGLQLLFYSVGIGQISSEVPQNLSASRPQDRQFILSSKKLLLSDSGFYLCAWTKGAGRSHEQFFGPGTRLTVL.

Here the CDR3 DNA reads TGTGCCACCAGCAGAGAAACCGGGACAGTGAACACCGGGGAGCTGTTTTTT. Translating gives CATSRETGTVNTGELFF. The chain has TRBV15 and TRBJ2-2, with 7 nucleotides matching TRBD1. V gave up 0 bases and J gave up 1 base; unmatched junction bases: 5. Germline CDR1 reads LNHNV; CDR2 reads YYDKDF (reference sequence). The CDR3 contains 17 residues.

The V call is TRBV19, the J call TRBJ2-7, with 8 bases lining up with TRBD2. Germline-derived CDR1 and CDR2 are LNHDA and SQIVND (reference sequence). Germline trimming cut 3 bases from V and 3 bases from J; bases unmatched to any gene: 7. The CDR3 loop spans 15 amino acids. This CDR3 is CASSMVQRGNYEQYF. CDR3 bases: TGTGCCAGTAGTATGGTCCAGCGGGGGAACTACGAGCAGTACTTC.

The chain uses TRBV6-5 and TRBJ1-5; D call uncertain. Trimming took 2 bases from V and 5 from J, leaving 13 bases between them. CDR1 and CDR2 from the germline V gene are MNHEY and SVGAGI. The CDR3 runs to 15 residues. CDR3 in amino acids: CASSYARGRDQPQHF. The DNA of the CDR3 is TGTGCCAGCAGTTACGCGCGGGGTAGGGATCAGCCCCAGCATTTT.

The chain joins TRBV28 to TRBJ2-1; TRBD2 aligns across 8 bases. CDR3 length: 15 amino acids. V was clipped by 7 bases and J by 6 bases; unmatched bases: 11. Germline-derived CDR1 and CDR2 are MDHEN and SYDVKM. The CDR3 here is CASTMLAGGSNEQFF. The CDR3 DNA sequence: TGTGCCAGCACCATGCTGGCGGGAGGAAGCAATGAGCAGTTCTTC.

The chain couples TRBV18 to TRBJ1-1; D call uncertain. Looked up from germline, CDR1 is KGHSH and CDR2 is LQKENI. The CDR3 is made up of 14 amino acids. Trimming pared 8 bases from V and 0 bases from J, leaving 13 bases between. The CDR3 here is CASHQPQMNTEAFF. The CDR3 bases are TGTGCCAGCCACCAACCCCAAATGAACACTGAAGCTTTCTTT.

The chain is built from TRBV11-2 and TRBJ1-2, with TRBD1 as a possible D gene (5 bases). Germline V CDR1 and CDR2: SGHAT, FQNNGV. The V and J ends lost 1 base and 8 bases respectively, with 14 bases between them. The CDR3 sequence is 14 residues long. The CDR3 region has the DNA TGTGCCAGCAGCTTAGGCGGAGGGGCGAGCGGCTACACCTTC. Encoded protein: CASSLGGGASGYTF.

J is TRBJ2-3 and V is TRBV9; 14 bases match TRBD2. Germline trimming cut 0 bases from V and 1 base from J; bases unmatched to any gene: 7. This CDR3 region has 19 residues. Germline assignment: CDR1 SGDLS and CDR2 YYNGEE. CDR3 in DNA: TGTGCCAGCAGCGTAGCGAAGACTAGCGGGGGGGCGCGCACAGATACGCAGTATTTT. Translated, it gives CASSVAKTSGGARTDTQYF.

The CDR3 region has the DNA TGTGCCAGCAGCTCCTTGACAGGCTACGAGCAGTACTTC. Protein sequence: CASSSLTGYEQYF. V is TRBV5-6 and J is TRBJ2-7; TRBD1 is a possible D gene (6 bases). Germline V CDR1 and CDR2: SGHDT, YYEEEE. CDR3 length equals 13 residues. Trimming removed 3 bases from V and 3 bases from J, with 10 bases in between.